This TCR beta chain was observed in a study of long-term antiretroviral therapy in people with HIV. Overall study findings and caveats: Control repertoires displayed wider CDR3 length ranges than the HIV repertoires.

Germline lookup yields CDR1 MDHEN and CDR2 SYDVKM. CDR3 size: 14 residues. Trimming left V 2 bases short and J 2 bases short, with 7 bases between. The libraries were made with immunoSEQ v3.0 at survey level. Assay used: immunoSEQ multiplex PCR; TCRdb lists only in-frame clones, some missing. The sample yields about 31,000 clones, 70% to 90% seen once. Clinicians in the United States treated all participants with HIV. Notes on this clone: What it binds is not known.

This sequence originates from a man aged 45-65 years with HIV. The chain joins TRBV28 to TRBJ1-3; D is unclear. Specimen: unsorted PBMCs, collected roughly 5 years before starting antiretroviral therapy. DNA of the CDR3: TGTGCCAGCAGTTTAATCGGGGCTGGAAACACCATATATTTT. Translating it yields CASSLIGAGNTIYF.